This TCR beta chain came from a study of shared T cell receptors in the human thymus. This clone has a handful of counts. The CDR3 is 17 amino acids. V shed 1 base and J 0 bases; nucleotides not matched to a gene: 8. Germline CDR1 is LGHNA and CDR2 is YNFKEQ. Clones were read by immunoSEQ multiplex PCR, and TCRdb kept only the in-frame ones, dropping some. Of roughly 560,000 clones detected, more than 75% appear once; the ten largest clones hold 0.01% to 0.015%. This same sample was also part of a study on human thymus T cells. This second report adds: Corrective cardiac operations yielded the resected thymus tissue. Thymic and blood repertoires seemed to favor certain V and J genes.

V is TRBV4-2 and J is TRBJ1-1; 7 bases map to TRBD1. This TCR derives from a boy under two years old with a congenital heart defect. Sequenced input: thymocytes. The CDR3, as DNA: TGTGCCAGCAGCCAAGTTCACAGGGGAGCCATGAACACTGAAGCTTTCTTT. This sequence encodes CASSQVHRGAMNTEAFF.